This T cell receptor beta chain was captured in a study of T cell changes during pregnancy in multiple sclerosis. Sequencing used immunoSEQ multiplex PCR; TCRdb keeps in-frame clones, though not all of them. The table records some 52,000 clones, 85% to 95% of them present only once. CDR1 is MNHNS and CDR2 is SASEGT in the germline V gene. V dropped 6 bases and J dropped 5 bases, with 8 bases sitting between them. The CDR3 consists of 11 residues. Material: CD4+ T cells from peripheral blood mononuclear cells, obtained before pregnancy. This chain uses TRBV6-1 with TRBJ2-7, with D hard to call. The sequence was obtained from a female donor with multiple sclerosis, enrolled in a pregnancy study. DNA of the CDR3: TGTGCCAGCAGCTACCTAGACGAGCAGTACTTC. Its translation is CASSYLDEQYF.